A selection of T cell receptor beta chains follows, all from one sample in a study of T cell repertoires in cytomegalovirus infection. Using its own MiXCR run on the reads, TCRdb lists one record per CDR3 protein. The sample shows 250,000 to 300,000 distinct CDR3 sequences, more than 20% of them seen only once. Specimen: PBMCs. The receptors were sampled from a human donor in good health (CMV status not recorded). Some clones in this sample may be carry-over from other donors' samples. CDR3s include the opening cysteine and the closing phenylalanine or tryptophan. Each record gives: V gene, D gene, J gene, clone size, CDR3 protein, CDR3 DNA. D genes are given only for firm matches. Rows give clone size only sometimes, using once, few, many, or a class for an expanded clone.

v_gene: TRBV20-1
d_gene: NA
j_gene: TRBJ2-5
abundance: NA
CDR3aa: CSAYTGAWETQYF
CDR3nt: TGCAGTGCTTACACAGGCGCATGGGAGACCCAGTACTTC

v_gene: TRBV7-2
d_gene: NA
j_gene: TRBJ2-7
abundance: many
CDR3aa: CASSSLEGVYEQYF
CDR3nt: TGTGCCAGCAGCTCCCTGGAGGGGGTCTACGAGCAGTACTTC

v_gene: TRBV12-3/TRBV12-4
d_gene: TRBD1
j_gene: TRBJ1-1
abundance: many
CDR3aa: CASSKGQGSTEAFF
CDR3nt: TGTGCCAGCAGTAAGGGACAGGGGTCAACTGAAGCTTTCTTT

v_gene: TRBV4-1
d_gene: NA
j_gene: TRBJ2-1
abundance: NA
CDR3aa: CASSQVDLLAYNEQFF
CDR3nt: TGCGCCAGCAGCCAAGTGGACCTCTTGGCCTACAATGAGCAGTTCTTC

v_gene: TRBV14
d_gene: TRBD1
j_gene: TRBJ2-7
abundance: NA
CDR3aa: CASSQGGGAGREQYF
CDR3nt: TGTGCCAGCAGCCAAGGAGGGGGCGCGGGCCGCGAGCAGTACTTC

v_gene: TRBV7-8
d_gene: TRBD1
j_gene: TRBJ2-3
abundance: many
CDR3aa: CASSRGQGGDTQYF
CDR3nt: TGTGCCAGCAGCCGGGGACAGGGTGGAGATACGCAGTATTTT

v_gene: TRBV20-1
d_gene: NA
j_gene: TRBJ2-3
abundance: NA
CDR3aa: CSARDLSNTNTQYF
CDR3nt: TGCAGTGCTAGAGATCTGTCTAACACAAATACGCAGTATTTT

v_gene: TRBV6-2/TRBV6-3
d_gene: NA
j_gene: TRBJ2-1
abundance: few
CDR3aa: CASSYSSHYNEQFF
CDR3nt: TGTGCCAGCAGTTACTCTAGTCACTACAATGAGCAGTTCTTC

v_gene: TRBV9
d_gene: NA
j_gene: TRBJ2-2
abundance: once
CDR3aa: CASSVEEGSGELFF
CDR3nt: TGTGCCAGCAGCGTAGAGGAGGGCTCCGGGGAGCTGTTTTTT

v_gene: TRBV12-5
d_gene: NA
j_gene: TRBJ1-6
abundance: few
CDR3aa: CASGRDIGSPLHF
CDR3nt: TGTGCTAGTGGTCGGGACATTGGGTCACCCCTCCACTTT

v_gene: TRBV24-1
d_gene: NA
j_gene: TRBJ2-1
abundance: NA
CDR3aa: CATSDLGRNNEQFF
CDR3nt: TGTGCCACCAGTGATTTGGGCAGGAACAATGAGCAGTTCTTC

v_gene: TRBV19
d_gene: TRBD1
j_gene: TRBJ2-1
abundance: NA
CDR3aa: CASTSSKGDRRSKNRDRGTFF
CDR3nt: TGTGCCAGTACCTCCTCCAAGGGGGACCGACGATCCAAAAACCGGGACAGGGGTACGTTCTTC

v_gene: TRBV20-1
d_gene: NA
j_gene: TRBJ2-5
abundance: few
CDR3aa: CSGGERKQETQYF
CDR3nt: TGCAGTGGAGGAGAAAGAAAACAAGAGACCCAGTACTTC

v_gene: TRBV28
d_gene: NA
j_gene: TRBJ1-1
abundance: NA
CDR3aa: CASIDSNTEAFF
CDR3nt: TGTGCCAGCATAGACAGCAACACTGAAGCTTTCTTT

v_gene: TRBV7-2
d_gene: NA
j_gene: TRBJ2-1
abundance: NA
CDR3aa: CASTRVGDNEQFF
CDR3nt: TGTGCCAGCACCAGAGTGGGAGACAATGAGCAGTTCTTC

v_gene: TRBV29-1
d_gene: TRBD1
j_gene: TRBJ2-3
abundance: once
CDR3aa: CSVAGGQDPGF
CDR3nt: TGCAGCGTTGCCGGAGGACAGGACCCAGGTTTT

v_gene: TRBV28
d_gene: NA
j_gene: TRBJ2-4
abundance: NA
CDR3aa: CASSGHLAKNIQYF
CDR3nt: TGTGCCAGCAGTGGCCATCTAGCCAAAAACATTCAGTACTTC